These 3 T cell receptor beta chains came from one sample sequenced in a study of blood T cells in healthy people across ages. The authors ran a second PCR of about 6 to 11 cycles using a sample-barcoded 5' primer and a J-beta primer mix. TCRdb passed the 5' RACE reads through MiXCR, listing each CDR3 protein once. The table has 600,000 to 1,000,000 distinct CDR3 sequences, roughly 60% seen once; the top ten hold 22%. What was sequenced was blood. The receptors come from a man aged 25-40 years in good health.

This clonotype was seen just once. V and J are TRBV20-1 and TRBJ2-1; TRBD2 agrees at 9 bases. This CDR3 spans 15 amino acids. CDR1 and CDR2 from the germline V gene are DFQATT and SNEGSKA (reference sequence). The junction had 3 bases not matched to a gene; V was cut back by 2 bases and J by 1 base. DNA for the CDR3: TGCAGTGCTAGACCTCTAGCGGGGTCCTACAATGAGCAGTTCTTC. It codes for CSARPLAGSYNEQFF.

CDR3 DNA sequence: TGTGCCAGCAGCTTGGGGGCCTACCCCTACAATGAGCAGTTCTTC. It codes for CASSLGAYPYNEQFF. This chain connects TRBV7-8 to TRBJ2-1, with D possibly TRBD1 on 6 matching bases. V lost 3 bases and J 2 bases, leaving 11 bases between the germline ends. The CDR3 has 15 residues. Germline loops: CDR1 SGHVS, CDR2 FQNEAQ. Full variable domain (outside the CDR3, taken from reference TRBV7-8 and TRBJ2-1): GAGVSQSPRYKVAKRGQDVALRCDPISGHVSLFWYQQALGQGPEFLTYFQNEAQLDKSGLPSDRFFAERPEGSVSTLKIQRTQQEDSAVYLCASSLGAYPYNEQFFGPGTRLTVL.

The chain couples TRBV4-2 to TRBJ2-3; 7 bases are shared with TRBD2. CDR3 length: 15 residues. Germline CDR1 LGHNA, CDR2 YNFKEQ. V lost 0 bases, J lost 5 bases, and 5 bases stayed unmatched. CDR3 DNA sequence: TGTGCCAGCAGCCAAGAGTGGCGGGAGATAGATACGCAGTATTTT. This encodes CASSQEWREIDTQYF.